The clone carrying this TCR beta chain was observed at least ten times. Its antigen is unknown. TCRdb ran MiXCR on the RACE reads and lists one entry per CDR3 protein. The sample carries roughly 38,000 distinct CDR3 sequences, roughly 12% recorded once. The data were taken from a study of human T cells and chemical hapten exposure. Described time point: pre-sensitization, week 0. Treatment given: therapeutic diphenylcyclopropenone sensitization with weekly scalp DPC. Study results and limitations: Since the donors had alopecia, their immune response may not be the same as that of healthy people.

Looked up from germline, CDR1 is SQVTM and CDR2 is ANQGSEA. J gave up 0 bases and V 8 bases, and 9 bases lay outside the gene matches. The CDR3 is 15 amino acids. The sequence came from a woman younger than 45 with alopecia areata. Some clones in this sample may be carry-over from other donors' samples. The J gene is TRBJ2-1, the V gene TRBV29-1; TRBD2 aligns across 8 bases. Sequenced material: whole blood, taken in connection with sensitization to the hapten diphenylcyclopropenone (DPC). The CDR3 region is CSTSPGTSSYNEQFF. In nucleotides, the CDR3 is TGCAGCACCAGCCCCGGGACTAGCTCCTACAATGAGCAGTTCTTC.